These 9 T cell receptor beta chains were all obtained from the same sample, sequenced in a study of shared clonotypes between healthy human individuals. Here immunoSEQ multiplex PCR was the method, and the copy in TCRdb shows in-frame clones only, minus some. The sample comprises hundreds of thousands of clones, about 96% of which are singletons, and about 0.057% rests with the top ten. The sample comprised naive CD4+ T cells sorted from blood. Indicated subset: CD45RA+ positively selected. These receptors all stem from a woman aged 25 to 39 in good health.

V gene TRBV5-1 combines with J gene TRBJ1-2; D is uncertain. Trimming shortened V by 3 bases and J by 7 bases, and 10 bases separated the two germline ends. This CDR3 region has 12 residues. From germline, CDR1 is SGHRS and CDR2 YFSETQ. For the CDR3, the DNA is TGCGCCAGCAGCTCCCCATCCACTGGCTACACCTTC. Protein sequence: CASSSPSTGYTF.

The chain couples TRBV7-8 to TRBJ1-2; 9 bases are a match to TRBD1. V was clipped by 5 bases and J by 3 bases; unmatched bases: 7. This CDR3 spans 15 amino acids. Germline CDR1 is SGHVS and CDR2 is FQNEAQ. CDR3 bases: TGTGCCAGCAGCGCAAAGGGACAGGGCCACTATGGCTACACCTTC. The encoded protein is CASSAKGQGHYGYTF.

CDR3 loop: CASSPSMNTEAFF. The CDR3 DNA follows: TGTGCCAGCAGCCCTTCCATGAACACTGAAGCTTTCTTT. This rearrangement joins TRBV14 to TRBJ1-1; D not certain. The V end lost 4 bases, the J end lost 0 bases, and 6 bases lay between the germline ends. Per the germline V gene, CDR1 is SGHDN and CDR2 is FVKESK. This CDR3 has 13 residues.

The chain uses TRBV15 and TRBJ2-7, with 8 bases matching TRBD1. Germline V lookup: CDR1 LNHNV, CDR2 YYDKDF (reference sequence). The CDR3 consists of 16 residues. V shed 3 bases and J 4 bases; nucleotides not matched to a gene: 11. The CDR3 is CATSRPVGTGKYEQYF. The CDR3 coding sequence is TGTGCCACCAGCAGGCCTGTCGGGACAGGAAAGTACGAGCAGTACTTC.

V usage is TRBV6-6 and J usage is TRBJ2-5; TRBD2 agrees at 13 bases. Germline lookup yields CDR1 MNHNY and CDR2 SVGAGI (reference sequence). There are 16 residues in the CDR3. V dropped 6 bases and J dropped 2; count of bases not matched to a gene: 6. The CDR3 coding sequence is TGTGCCAGCAGGCGCGGACTAGCGGGAGAACAAGAGACCCAGTACTTC. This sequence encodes CASRRGLAGEQETQYF.

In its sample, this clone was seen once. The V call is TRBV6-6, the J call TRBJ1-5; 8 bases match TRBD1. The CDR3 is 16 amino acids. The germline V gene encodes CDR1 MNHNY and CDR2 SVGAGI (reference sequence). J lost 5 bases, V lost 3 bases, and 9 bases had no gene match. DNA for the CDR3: TGTGCCAGCAGTTATCGCAGTACAGGGGGAGATCAGCCCCAGCATTTT. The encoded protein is CASSYRSTGGDQPQHF.

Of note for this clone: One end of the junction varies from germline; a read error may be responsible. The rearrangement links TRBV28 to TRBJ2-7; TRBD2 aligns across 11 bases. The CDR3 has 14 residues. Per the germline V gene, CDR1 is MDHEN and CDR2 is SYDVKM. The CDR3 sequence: CASSTSEGLAARGF. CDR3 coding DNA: TGTGCCAGCAGTACCTCCGAGGGACTAGCGGCACGGGGCTTC.

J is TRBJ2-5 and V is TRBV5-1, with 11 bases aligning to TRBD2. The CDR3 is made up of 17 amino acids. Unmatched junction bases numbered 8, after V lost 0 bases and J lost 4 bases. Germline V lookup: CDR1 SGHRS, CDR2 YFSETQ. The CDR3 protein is CASSLGSGRAYGETQYF. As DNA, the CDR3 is TGCGCCAGCAGCTTGGGTAGCGGGAGGGCCTATGGAGAGACCCAGTACTTC. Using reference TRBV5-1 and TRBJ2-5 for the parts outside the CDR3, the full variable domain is KAGVTQTPRYLIKTRGQQVTLSCSPISGHRSVSWYQQTPGQGLQFLFEYFSETQRNKGNFPGRFSGRQFSNSRSEMNVSTLELGDSALYLCASSLGSGRAYGETQYFGPGTRLLVL.

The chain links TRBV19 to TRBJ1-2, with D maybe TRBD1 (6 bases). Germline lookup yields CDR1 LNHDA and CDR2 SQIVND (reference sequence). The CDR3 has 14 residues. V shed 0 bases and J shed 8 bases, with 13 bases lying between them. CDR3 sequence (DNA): TGTGCCAGTAGTATAGATCTAGGCAGGGGAGGCTACACCTTC. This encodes CASSIDLGRGGYTF. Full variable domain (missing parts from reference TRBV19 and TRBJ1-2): DGGITQSPKYLFRKEGQNVTLSCEQNLNHDAMYWYRQDPGQGLRLIYYSQIVNDFQKGDIAEGYSVSREKKESFPLTVTSAQKNPTAFYLCASSIDLGRGGYTFGSGTRLTVV.